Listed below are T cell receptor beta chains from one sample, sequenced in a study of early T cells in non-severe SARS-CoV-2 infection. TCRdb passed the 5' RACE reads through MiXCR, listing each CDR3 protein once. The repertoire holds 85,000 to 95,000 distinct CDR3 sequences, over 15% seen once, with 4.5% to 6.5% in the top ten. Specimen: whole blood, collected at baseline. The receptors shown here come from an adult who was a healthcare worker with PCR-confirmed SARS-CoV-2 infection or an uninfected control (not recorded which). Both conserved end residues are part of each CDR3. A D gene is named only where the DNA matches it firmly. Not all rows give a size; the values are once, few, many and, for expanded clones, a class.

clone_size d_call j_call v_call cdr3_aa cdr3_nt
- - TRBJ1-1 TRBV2 CASSELQGTEAFF TGTGCCAGCAGTGAACTTCAGGGAACTGAAGCTTTCTTT
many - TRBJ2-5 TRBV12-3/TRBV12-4 CASSYHSQETQYF TGTGCCAGCAGTTACCACTCACAAGAGACCCAGTACTTC
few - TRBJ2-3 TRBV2 CASSQGRDTQYF TGTGCCAGCAGCCAAGGACGGGATACGCAGTATTTT
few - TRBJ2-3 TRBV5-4 CASSLETGSTDTQYF TGTGCCAGCAGCTTGGAAACGGGGAGCACAGATACGCAGTATTTT
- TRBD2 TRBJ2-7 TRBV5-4 CASSSTGLADNEQYF TGTGCCAGCAGCTCGACGGGACTAGCGGACAACGAGCAGTACTTC
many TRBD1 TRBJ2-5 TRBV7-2 CASSLEIYGTENF TGTGCCAGCAGCCTCGAGATTTACGGGACAGAAAACTTC
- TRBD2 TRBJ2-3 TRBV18 CASSPAGAGGDTQYF TGTGCCAGCTCACCGGCCGGGGCGGGAGGAGATACGCAGTATTTT
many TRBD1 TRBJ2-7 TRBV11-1 CASSPRDRGPEQYF TGTGCCAGCAGCCCTCGGGACAGGGGCCCCGAGCAGTACTTC
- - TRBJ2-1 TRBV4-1 CASSQDPHYGEQFF TGCGCCAGCAGCCAAGACCCCCATTACGGTGAGCAGTTCTTC
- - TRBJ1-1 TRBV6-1 CASRVSENTEAFF TGTGCCAGCAGGGTCAGTGAGAACACTGAAGCTTTCTTT
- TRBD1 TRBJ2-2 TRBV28 CASSPDRGRDTGELFF TGTGCCAGCAGTCCCGACAGGGGGCGAGACACCGGGGAGCTGTTTTTT
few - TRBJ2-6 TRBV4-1 CASSQVQSGANVLTF TGCGCCAGCAGCCAAGTTCAATCTGGGGCCAACGTCCTGACTTTC
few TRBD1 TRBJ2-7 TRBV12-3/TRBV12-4 CASSFRGSYEQYF TGTGCCAGCAGTTTCAGGGGGTCCTACGAGCAGTACTTC
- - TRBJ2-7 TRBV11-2 CASSFTSSIRYEQYF TGTGCCAGCAGCTTCACTAGCAGTATTAGATACGAGCAGTACTTC
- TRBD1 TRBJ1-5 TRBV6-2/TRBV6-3 CATTDRGPYQPQHF TGTGCCACCACGGACAGGGGGCCTTATCAGCCCCAGCATTTT
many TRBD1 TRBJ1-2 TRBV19 CASTRDRVSPVYGYTF TGTGCCAGTACCCGGGACAGGGTCTCACCTGTCTACGGCTACACCTTC
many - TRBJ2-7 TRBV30 CAWSVVRPGEQYF TGTGCCTGGAGTGTAGTACGTCCAGGAGAGCAGTACTTC
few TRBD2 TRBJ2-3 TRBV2 CASATSGRDTQYF TGTGCCAGCGCGACTAGCGGGAGAGATACGCAGTATTTT
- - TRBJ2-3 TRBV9 CASSVAWRSTDTQYF TGTGCCAGCAGCGTAGCTTGGAGGAGCACAGATACGCAGTATTTT
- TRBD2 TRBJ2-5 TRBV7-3 CASSPSGLETQYF TGTGCCAGCAGCCCTAGCGGACTAGAGACCCAGTACTTC
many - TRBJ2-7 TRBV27 CASTGNGYEQYF TGTGCCAGCACAGGGAACGGGTACGAGCAGTACTTC
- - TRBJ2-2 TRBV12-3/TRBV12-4 CASTPEDTGELFF TGTGCCAGCACCCCTGAAGACACCGGGGAGCTGTTTTTT
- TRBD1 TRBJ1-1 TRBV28 CASSSPKTGDVTEAFF TGTGCCAGCAGTTCCCCAAAGACAGGGGACGTGACTGAAGCTTTCTTT
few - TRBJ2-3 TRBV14 CASSQGRRGGPSTDTQYF TGTGCCAGCAGCCAAGGGAGACGCGGGGGCCCGAGCACAGATACGCAGTATTTT
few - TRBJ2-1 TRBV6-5 CASSSGITDEQFF TGTGCCAGCAGTTCAGGGATAACGGATGAGCAGTTCTTC
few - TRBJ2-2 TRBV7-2 CASSSGPYTGELFF TGTGCCAGCAGTTCAGGACCCTACACCGGGGAGCTGTTTTTT
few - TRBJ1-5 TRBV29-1 CSVGGVGNQPQHF TGCAGCGTGGGGGGCGTGGGCAATCAGCCCCAGCATTTT
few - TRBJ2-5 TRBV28 CASQSGREVKETQYF TGTGCCAGCCAAAGCGGCAGGGAAGTTAAAGAGACCCAGTACTTC
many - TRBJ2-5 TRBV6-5 CASSDLGGGQETQYF TGTGCCAGCAGTGACCTGGGAGGGGGCCAAGAGACCCAGTACTTC
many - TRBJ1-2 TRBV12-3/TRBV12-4 CASSEQGNYGYTF TGTGCCAGCAGTGAACAGGGTAACTATGGCTACACCTTC
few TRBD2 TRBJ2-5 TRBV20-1 CSLTGTRETQYF TGCAGCCTGACCGGGACTAGGGAGACCCAGTACTTC
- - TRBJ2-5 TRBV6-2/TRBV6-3 CAATSQETQYF TGTGCCGCAACCTCGCAAGAGACCCAGTACTTC
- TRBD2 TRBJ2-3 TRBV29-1 CSVSLPSGSSNTQYF TGCAGCGTTTCGCTCCCTAGCGGGAGTTCGAATACGCAGTATTTT
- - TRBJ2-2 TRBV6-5 CASSYGQGSAPNTGELFF TGTGCCAGCAGTTACGGCCAGGGTAGCGCCCCGAACACCGGGGAGCTGTTTTTT
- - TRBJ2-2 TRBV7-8 CASSNRQIGELFF TGTGCCAGCAGCAATAGACAAATCGGGGAGCTGTTTTTT
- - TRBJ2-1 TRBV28 CASSFYYNEQFF TGTGCCAGCAGTTTCTACTACAATGAGCAGTTCTTC
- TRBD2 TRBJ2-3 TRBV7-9 CASSSLAGGITDTQYF TGTGCCAGCAGCTCGCTAGCGGGAGGGATCACAGATACGCAGTATTTT
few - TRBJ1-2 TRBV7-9 CASSREGANYGYTF TGTGCCAGCAGCCGGGAAGGAGCTAACTATGGCTACACCTTC
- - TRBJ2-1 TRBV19 CASRPPGDNEQFF TGTGCCAGTAGGCCACCAGGGGACAATGAGCAGTTCTTC
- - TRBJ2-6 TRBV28 CASKWSSGANVLTF TGTGCCAGCAAATGGAGCTCTGGGGCCAACGTCCTGACTTTC
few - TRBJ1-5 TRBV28 CASSFKLQPQHF TGTGCCAGCAGTTTTAAGTTACAGCCCCAGCATTTT
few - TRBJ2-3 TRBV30 CAWSVYGTQYF TGTGCCTGGAGTGTTTATGGTACGCAGTATTTT
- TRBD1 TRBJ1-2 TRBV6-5 CASRTDRRTNYGYTF TGTGCCAGCAGAACGGACAGGAGAACTAACTATGGCTACACCTTC
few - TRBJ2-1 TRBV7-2 CASSLSPYNEQFF TGTGCCAGCAGCTTATCCCCATACAATGAGCAGTTCTTC
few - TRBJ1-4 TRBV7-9 CASSSRRNEKLFF TGTGCCAGCAGCTCCCGGCGGAATGAAAAACTGTTTTTT
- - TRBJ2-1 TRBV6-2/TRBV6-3 CASSPGPESNEQFF TGTGCCAGCAGCCCCGGACCAGAAAGCAATGAGCAGTTCTTC
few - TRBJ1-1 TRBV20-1 CSVYGTPSTEAFF TGCAGTGTCTACGGGACCCCCAGCACTGAAGCTTTCTTT
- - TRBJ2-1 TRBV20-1 CSASVRNEQFF TGCAGTGCTAGCGTCCGCAATGAGCAGTTCTTC
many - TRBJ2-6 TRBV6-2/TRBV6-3 CASSPGIVGANVLTF TGTGCCAGCAGTCCCGGGATTGTAGGGGCCAACGTCCTGACTTTC
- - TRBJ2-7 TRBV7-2 CASSPMPAASYEQYF TGTGCCAGCAGCCCAATGCCGGCGGCTTCCTACGAGCAGTACTTC
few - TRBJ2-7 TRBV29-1 CSVEGVFLFSYEQYF TGCAGCGTTGAAGGGGTTTTTCTATTCTCCTACGAGCAGTACTTC
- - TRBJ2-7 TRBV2 CASRQTIPLF TGTGCCAGCAGACAGACTATACCTCTCTTC